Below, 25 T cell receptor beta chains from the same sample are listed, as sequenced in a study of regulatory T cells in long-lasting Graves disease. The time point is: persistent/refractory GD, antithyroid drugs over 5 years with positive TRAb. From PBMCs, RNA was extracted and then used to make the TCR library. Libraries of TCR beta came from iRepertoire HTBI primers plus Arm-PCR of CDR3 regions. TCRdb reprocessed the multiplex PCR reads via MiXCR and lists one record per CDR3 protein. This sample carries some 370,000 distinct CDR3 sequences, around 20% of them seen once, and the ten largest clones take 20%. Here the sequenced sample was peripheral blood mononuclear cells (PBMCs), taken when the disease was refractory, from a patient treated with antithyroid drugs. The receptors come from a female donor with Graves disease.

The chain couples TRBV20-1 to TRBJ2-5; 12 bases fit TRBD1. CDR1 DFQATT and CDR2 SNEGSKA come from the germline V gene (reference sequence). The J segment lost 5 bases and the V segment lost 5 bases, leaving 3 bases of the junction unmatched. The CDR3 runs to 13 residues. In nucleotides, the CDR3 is TGCAGTGCTCGGGACAGGGGGCTCGAGACCCAGTACTTC. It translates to CSARDRGLETQYF.

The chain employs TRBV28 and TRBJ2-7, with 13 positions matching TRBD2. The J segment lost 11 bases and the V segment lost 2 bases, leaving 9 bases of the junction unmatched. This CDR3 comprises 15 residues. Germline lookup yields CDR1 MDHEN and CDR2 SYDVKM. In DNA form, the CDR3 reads TGTGCCAGCAGTTTAGGCGGCTGGACTAGCGGGAGTGAGTACTTC. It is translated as CASSLGGWTSGSEYF.

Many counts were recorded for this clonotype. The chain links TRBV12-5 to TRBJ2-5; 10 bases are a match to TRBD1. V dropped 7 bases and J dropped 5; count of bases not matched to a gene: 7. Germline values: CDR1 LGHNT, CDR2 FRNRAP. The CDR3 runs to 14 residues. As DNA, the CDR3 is TGTGCTAGTGCCCAGACAGGGGGCGGGGAGACCCAGTACTTC. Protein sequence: CASAQTGGGETQYF.

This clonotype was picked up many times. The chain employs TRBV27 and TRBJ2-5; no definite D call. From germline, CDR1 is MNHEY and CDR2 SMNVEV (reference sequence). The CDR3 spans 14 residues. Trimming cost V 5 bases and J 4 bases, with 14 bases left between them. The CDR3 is CASSKSRVRETQYF. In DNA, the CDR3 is TGTGCCAGCAGTAAAAGCCGGGTCAGAGAGACCCAGTACTTC.

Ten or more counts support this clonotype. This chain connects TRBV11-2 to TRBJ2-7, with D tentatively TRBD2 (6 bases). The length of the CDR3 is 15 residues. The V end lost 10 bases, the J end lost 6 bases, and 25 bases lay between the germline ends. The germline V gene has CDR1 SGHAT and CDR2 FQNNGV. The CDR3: CATDRTGALGAEQYF. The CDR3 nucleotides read TGTGCCACCGACCGTACGGGAGCTTTGGGTGCCGAGCAGTACTTC.

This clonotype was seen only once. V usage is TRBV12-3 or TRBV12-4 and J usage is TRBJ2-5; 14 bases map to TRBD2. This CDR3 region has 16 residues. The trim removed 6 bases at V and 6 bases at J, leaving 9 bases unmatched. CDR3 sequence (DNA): TGTGCCAGCAGATCCGGGACTAGCGGGAGTGGGAAGACCCAGTACTTC. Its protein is CASRSGTSGSGKTQYF.

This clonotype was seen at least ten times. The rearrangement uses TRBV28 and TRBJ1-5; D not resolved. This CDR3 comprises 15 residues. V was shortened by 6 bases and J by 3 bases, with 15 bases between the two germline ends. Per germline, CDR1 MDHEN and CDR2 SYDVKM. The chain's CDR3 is CASRLPGSINQPQHF. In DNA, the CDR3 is TGTGCCAGCAGACTTCCCGGGAGCATCAATCAGCCCCAGCATTTT.

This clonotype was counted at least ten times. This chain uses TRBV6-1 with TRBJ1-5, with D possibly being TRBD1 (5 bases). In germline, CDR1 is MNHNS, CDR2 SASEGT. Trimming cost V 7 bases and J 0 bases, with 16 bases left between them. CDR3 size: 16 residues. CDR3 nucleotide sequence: TGTGCCAGCACCCCGGGCGTAGGGACTAGCAATCAGCCCCAGCATTTT. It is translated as CASTPGVGTSNQPQHF.

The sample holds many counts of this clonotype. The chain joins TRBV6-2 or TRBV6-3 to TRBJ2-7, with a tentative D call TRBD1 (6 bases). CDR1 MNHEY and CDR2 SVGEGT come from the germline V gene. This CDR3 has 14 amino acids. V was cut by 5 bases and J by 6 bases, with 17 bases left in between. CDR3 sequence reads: CASSNSGVRGEQYF. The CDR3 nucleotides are TGTGCCAGCAGTAATTCAGGGGTCAGGGGCGAGCAGTACTTC.

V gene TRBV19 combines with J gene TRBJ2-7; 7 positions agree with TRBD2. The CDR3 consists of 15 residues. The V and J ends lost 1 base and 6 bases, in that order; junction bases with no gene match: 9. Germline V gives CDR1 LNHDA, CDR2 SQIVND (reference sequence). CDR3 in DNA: TGTGCCAGTAGTATAGGGGGGACTATCAACGGCGAGCAGTACTTC. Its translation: CASSIGGTINGEQYF.

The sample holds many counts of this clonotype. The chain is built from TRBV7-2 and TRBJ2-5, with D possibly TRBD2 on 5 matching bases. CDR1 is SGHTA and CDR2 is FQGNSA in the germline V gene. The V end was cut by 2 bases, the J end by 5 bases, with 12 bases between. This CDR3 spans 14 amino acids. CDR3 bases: TGTGCCAGCAGCTTATCGATTAGCGTGGAGACCCAGTACTTC. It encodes CASSLSISVETQYF. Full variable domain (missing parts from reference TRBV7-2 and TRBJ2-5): GAGVSQSPSNKVTEKGKDVELRCDPISGHTALYWYRQSLGQGLEFLIYFQGNSAPDKSGLPSDRFSAERTGGSVSTLTIQRTQQEDSAVYLCASSLSISVETQYFGPGTRLLVL.

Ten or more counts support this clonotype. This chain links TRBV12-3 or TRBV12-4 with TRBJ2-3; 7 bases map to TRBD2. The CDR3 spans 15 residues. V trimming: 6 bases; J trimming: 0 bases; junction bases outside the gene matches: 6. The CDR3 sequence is CASSRFSGSTDTQYF. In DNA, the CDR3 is TGTGCCAGCAGCCGATTTAGCGGGAGCACAGATACGCAGTATTTT.

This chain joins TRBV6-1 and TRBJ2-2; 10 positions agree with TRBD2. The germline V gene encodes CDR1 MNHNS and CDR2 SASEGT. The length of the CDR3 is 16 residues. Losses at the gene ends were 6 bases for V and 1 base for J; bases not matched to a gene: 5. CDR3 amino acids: CASRDIAGGNTGELFF. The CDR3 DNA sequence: TGTGCCAGCAGGGACATAGCGGGAGGGAACACCGGGGAGCTGTTTTTT.

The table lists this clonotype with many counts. CDR3 sequence reads: CASRTQEPEAFF. The DNA of the CDR3 is TGTGCCAGTAGGACCCAGGAGCCTGAAGCTTTCTTT. V and J are TRBV12-3 or TRBV12-4 and TRBJ1-1; D unclear. V lost 9 bases to trimming and J lost 6 bases, with 14 bases between them. This CDR3 comprises 12 residues.

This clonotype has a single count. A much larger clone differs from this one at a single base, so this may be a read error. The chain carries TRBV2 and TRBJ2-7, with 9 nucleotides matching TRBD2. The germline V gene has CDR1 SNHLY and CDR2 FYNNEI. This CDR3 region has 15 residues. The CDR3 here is CANSERAGGPYEQYF. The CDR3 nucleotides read TGTGCCAACAGTGAGCGCGCGGGAGGGCCCTACGAGCAGTACTTC.

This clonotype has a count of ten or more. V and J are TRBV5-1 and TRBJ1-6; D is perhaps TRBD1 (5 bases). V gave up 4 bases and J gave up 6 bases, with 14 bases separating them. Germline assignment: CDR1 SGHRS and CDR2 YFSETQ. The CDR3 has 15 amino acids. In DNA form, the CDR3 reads TGCGCCAGCAGCGCCGAAGGGGTTCGTAATTCACCCCTCCACTTT. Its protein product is CASSAEGVRNSPLHF.

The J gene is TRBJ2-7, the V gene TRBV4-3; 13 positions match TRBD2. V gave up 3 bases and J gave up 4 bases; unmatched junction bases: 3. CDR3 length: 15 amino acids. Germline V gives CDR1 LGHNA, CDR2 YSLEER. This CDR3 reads CASSQETSGRYEQYF. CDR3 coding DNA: TGCGCCAGCAGCCAGGAGACTAGCGGGAGGTACGAGCAGTACTTC.

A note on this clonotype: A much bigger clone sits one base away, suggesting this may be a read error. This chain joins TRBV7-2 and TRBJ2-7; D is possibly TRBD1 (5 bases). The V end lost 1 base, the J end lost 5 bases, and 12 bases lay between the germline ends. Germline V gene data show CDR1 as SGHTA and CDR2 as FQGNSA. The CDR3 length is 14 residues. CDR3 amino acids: CASSLGPDKNEQYF. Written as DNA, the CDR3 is TGTGCCAGCAGCTTAGGACCGGACAAAAACGAGCAGTACTTC.

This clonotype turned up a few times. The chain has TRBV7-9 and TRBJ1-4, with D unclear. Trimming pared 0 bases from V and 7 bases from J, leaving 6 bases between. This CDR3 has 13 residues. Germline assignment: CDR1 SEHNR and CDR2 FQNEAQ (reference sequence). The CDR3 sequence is CASSLASGEKLFF. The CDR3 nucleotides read TGTGCCAGCAGCTTAGCGTCGGGTGAAAAACTGTTTTTT.

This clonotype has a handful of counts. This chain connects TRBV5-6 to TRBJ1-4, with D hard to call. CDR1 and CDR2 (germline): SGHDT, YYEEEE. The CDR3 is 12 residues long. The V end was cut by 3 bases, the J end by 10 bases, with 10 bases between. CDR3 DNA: TGTGCCAGCAGCTCCCGCCTCGGAAAACTGTTTTTT. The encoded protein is CASSSRLGKLFF.

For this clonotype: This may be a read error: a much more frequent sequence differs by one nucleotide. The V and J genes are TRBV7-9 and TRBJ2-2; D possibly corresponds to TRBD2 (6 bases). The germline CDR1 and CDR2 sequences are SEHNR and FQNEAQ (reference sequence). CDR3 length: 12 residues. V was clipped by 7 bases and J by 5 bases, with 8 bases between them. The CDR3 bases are TGTGCCAGCATGGAGGGGACCGGGGAGCTGTTTTTT. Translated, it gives CASMEGTGELFF.

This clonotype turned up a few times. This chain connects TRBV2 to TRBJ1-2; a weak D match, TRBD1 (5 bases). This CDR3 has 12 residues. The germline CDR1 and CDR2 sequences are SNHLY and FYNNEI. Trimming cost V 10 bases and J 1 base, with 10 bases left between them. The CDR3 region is CATGRLNYGYTF. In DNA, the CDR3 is TGTGCCACGGGACGTCTTAACTATGGCTACACCTTC.

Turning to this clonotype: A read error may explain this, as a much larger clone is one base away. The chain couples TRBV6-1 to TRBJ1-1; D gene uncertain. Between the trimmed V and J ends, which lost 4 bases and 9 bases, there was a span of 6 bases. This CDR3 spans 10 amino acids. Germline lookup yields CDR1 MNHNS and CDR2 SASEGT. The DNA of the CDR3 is TGTGCCAGCAGTGGAAATAAAGCTTTCTTT. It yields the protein CASSGNKAFF.

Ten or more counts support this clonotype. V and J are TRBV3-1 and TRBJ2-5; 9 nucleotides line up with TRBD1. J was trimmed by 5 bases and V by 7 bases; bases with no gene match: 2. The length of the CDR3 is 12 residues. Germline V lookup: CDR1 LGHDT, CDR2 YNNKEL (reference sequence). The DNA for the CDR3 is TGTGCCAGCAACGACAGGGGGGAGACCCAGTACTTC. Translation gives CASNDRGETQYF.

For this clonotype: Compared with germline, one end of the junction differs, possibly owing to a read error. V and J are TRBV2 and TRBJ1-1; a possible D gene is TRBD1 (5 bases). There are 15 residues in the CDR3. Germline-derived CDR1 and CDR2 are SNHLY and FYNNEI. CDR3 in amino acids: CASSAGRFMNTEALF. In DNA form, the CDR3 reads TGTGCCAGCAGCGCGGGGCGATTCATGAACACTGAAGCTCTCTTT.